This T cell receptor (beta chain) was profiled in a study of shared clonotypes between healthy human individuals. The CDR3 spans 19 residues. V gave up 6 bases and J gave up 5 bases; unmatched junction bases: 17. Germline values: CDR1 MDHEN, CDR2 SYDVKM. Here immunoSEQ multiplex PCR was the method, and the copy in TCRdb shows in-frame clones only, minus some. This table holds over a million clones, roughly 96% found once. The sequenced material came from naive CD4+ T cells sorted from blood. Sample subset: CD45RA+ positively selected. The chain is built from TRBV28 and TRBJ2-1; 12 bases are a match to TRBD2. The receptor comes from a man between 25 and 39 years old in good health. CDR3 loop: CASSPYRLAGATWHNEQFF. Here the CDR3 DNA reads TGTGCCAGCAGCCCTTACCGACTAGCGGGAGCGACGTGGCACAATGAGCAGTTCTTC.